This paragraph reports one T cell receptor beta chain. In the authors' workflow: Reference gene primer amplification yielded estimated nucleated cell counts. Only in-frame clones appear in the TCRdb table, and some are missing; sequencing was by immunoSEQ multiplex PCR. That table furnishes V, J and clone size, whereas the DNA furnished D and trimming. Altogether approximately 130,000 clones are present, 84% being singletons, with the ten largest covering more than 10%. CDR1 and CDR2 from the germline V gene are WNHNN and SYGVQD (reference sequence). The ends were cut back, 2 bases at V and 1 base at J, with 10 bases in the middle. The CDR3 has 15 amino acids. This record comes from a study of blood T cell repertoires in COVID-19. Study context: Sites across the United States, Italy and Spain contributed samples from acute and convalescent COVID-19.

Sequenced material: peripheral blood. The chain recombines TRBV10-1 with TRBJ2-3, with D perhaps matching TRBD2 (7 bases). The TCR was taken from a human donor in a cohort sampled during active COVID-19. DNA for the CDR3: TGCGCCAGCAGTGAGGGGGGGGCTGGCACAGATACGCAGTATTTT. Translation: CASSEGGAGTDTQYF.